This entry is about one TCR beta chain. Antigen unknown. This record belongs to a study of spatial heterogeneity in lung cancer. Trimming took 6 bases from V and 3 from J, leaving 15 bases between them. The CDR3 contains 15 residues. Germline CDR1 MNHEY, CDR2 SVGEGT. TCRdb fed the 5' RACE reads into MiXCR, producing one record per CDR3 protein. The sample lists tens of thousands of distinct CDR3 sequences, roughly 10% seen once, with 35% to 45% in the top ten. The time point is: sample taken at primary tumor resection. Whole RNA from tumor, nontumor lung or frozen PBMC was sequenced unsorted. Donation came from some 72 patients with untreated early-stage non-small cell lung cancer. Study-level findings and limits: At resection, ubiquitous expanded tumor TCRs appeared in blood more than at follow-up.

The sample here was PBMCs, taken at surgery. The source of this sequence is a female donor with early-stage non-small cell lung cancer. This rearrangement joins TRBV6-2 or TRBV6-3 to TRBJ1-5, with D unresolved. The DNA for the CDR3 is TGTGCCAGCAGCGGAGACACCTTCCCCAATCAGCCCCAGCATTTT. Protein product: CASSGDTFPNQPQHF.